This entry describes one T cell receptor beta chain. No antigen is known for it. The table came from immunoSEQ multiplex PCR; TCRdb's copy has only in-frame clones and leaves some out. The sample lists 60,000 to 80,000 clones; roughly 87% were seen once. The sample comes from a study of graft-versus-host responses after intestinal transplantation. Overall study: Multivisceral, liver-intestinal, or isolated intestinal grafts went to recipients. After anti-thymocyte globulin induction, recipients took tacrolimus and steroids for approximately 3 years.

Study results and caveats: Patients who carried graft-donor T cell macrochimerism also had high graft-versus-host to host-versus-graft clonal ratios in their allografts. Peak GvH clone levels in circulation were associated with early post-transplant HvG declines.

The TCR comes from a human donor who received an intestinal transplant. The source material was unstimulated CD8+ T cells sorted from spleen or lymph node cells, sampled before intestinal transplant.

The DNA for the CDR3 is TGTGCCAGCAGCCCCGAGACCCGACAGGGGGCGCTTGAGCAGTTCTTC. It is translated as CASSPETRQGALEQFF. The chain is built from TRBV7-8 and TRBJ2-1, with 10 nucleotides matching TRBD1. Unmatched junction bases numbered 13, after V lost 5 bases and J lost 9 bases. CDR1 and CDR2 from the germline V gene are SGHVS and FQNEAQ. CDR3 size: 16 residues. Complete variable domain (other parts from reference TRBV7-8 and TRBJ2-1): GAGVSQSPRYKVAKRGQDVALRCDPISGHVSLFWYQQALGQGPEFLTYFQNEAQLDKSGLPSDRFFAERPEGSVSTLKIQRTQQEDSAVYLCASSPETRQGALEQFFGPGTRLTVL.